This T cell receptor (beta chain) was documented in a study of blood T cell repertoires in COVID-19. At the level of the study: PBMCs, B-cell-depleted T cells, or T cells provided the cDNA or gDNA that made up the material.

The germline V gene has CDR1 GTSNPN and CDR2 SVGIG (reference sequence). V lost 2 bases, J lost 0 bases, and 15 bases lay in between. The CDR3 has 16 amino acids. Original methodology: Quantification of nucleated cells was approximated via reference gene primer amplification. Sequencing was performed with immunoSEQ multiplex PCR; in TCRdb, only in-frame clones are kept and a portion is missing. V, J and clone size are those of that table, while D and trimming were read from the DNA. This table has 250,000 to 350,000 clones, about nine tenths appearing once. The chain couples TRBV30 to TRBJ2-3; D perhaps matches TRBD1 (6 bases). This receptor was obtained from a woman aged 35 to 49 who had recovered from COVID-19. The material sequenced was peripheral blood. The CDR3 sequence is CAWSNSGTTSTDTQYF. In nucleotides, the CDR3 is TGTGCCTGGAGTAACTCCGGGACAACTAGCACAGATACGCAGTATTTT.